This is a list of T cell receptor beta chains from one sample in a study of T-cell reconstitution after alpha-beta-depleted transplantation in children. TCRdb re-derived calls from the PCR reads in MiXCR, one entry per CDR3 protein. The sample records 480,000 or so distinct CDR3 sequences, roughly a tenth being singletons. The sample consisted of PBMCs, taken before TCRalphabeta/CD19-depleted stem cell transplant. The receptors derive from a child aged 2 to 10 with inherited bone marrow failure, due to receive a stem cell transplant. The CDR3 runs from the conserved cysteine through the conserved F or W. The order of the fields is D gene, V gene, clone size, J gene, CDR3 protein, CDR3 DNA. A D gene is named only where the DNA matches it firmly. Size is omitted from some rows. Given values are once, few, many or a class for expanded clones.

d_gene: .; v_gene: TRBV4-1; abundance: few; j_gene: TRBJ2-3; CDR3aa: CASSQETDTQYF; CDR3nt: TGCGCCAGCAGCCAAGAGACAGATACGCAGTATTTT
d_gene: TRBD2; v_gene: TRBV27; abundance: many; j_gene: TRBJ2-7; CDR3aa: CASSLSGLAGAYEQYF; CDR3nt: TGTGCCAGCAGTTTATCTGGGCTAGCGGGGGCCTACGAGCAGTACTTC
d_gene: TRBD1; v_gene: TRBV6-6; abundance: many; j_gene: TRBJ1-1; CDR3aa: CASSYAGTGLAFF; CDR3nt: TGTGCCAGCAGTTACGCCGGGACAGGGTTGGCTTTCTTT
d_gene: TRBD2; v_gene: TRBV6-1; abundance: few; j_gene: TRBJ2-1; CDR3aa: CASRDREAGDVFNEQFF; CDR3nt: TGTGCCAGCAGGGACCGGGAAGCGGGAGACGTATTCAATGAGCAGTTCTTC
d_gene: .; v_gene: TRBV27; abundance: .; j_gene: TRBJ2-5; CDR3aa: CASSSLGAKQETQYF; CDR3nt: TGTGCCAGCAGTTCCCTGGGGGCCAAACAAGAGACCCAGTACTTC
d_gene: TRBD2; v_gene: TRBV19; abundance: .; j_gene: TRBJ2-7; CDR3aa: CASSIVLQRGSYEQYF; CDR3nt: TGTGCCAGTAGTATAGTTCTCCAGCGGGGCTCCTACGAGCAGTACTTC
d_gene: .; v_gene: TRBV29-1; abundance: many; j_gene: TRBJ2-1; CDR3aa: CSVDDNEQFF; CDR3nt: TGCAGCGTTGACGACAATGAGCAGTTCTTC
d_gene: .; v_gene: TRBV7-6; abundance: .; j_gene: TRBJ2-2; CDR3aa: CASSLSWTTGELFF; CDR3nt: TGTGCCAGCAGCTTATCGTGGACTACCGGGGAGCTGTTTTTT
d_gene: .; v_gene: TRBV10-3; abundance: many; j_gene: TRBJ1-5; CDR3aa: CAISDRGGSYSNQPQHF; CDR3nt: TGTGCCATCAGTGACCGGGGAGGGTCCTATAGCAATCAGCCCCAGCATTTT
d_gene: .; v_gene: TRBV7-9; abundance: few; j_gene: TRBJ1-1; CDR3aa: CASSLALGRNTEAFF; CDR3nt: TGTGCCAGCAGCTTAGCGTTAGGACGGAACACTGAGGCTTTCTTT
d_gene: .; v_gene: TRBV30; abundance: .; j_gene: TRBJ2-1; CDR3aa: CAWSGLQGYFDEQFF; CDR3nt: TGTGCCTGGAGTGGCCTGCAGGGGTACTTCGATGAGCAGTTCTTC
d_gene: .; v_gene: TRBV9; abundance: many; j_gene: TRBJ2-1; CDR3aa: CASSVVPGYNEQFF; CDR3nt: TGTGCCAGCAGCGTAGTGCCCGGTTACAATGAGCAGTTCTTC
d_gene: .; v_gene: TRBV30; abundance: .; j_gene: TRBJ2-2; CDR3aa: CAGAWGTGELFF; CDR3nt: TGTGCCGGGGCTTGGGGCACCGGGGAGCTGTTTTTT
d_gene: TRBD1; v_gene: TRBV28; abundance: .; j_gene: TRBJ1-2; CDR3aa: CASRDRGIYGYTF; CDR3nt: TGTGCCAGCAGGGACAGGGGAATATATGGCTACACCTTC
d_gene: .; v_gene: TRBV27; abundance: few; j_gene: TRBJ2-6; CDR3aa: CASSLSTAHSGANVLTF; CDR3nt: TGTGCCAGCAGCTTATCGACAGCGCACTCTGGGGCCAACGTCCTGACTTTC
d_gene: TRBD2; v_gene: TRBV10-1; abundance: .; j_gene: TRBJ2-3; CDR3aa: CASSGRVAGRTDTQYF; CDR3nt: TGCGCCAGCAGTGGCCGGGTAGCGGGGCGCACAGATACGCAGTATTTT